These T cell receptor beta chains were read from a single sample in a study of beta chain features in type 1 diabetes. Some clones are missing from TCRdb's copy, which holds only in-frame ones; the method was immunoSEQ multiplex PCR. The repertoire holds roughly 450,000 clones, with approximately 15% as singletons. The material sequenced was naive CD4+ T cells from blood. Receptors originate from a young man in good health. The CDR3 runs from the conserved cysteine through the conserved F or W. D genes are given only for firm matches. Clone size is given for some rows only: seen once, a few or many times, or a class if the clone is expanded.

CDR3	DNA	V	D	length	J	size
CATSRDPTALETQYF	TGTGCCACCAGCAGAGATCCGACAGCCTTGGAGACCCAGTACTTC	TRBV15	NA	15	TRBJ2-5	NA
CASSRWWETQYF	TGTGCCAGCAGCCGTTGGTGGGAGACCCAGTACTTC	TRBV11-2	NA	12	TRBJ2-5	NA
CSVEGTAKNQETQYF	TGCAGCGTTGAGGGAACAGCCAAGAACCAAGAGACCCAGTACTTC	TRBV29-1	NA	15	TRBJ2-5	NA
CAWSGDRGPNNEQFF	TGTGCCTGGAGTGGAGACAGGGGACCTAACAATGAGCAGTTCTTC	TRBV30	TRBD1	15	TRBJ2-1	NA
CASSPGLGRDEQFF	TGTGCCAGCAGCCCGGGACTAGGAAGGGATGAGCAGTTCTTC	TRBV7-2	TRBD2	14	TRBJ2-1	few
CASSLLTTETQYF	TGTGCCAGCAGCTTGTTGACGACAGAGACCCAGTACTTC	TRBV5-6	NA	13	TRBJ2-5	NA
CASSLLSQAISGNTIYF	TGTGCCAGCAGCTTATTAAGTCAGGCTATATCTGGAAACACCATATATTTT	TRBV7-8	NA	17	TRBJ1-3	few
CASSRLSRGRTEAFF	TGTGCCAGCAGTAGATTGAGTAGGGGAAGGACTGAAGCTTTCTTT	TRBV6-1	NA	15	TRBJ1-1	few
CASSPNVGDTQYF	TGTGCCAGCTCCCCCAACGTCGGAGATACGCAGTATTTT	TRBV18	NA	13	TRBJ2-3	NA
CASSQVTGELFF	TGTGCCAGCAGCCAAGTCACCGGGGAGCTGTTTTTT	TRBV7-3	NA	12	TRBJ2-2	NA
CASSPPRRALSTDTQYF	TGTGCCAGCTCACCCCCCCGACGCGCGTTGTCAACAGATACGCAGTATTTT	TRBV18	NA	17	TRBJ2-3	few
CANRKGSQETQYF	TGTGCCAACCGTAAGGGTTCACAAGAGACCCAGTACTTC	TRBV2	NA	13	TRBJ2-5	few
CASSLTGHGELFF	TGTGCCAGCAGCTTGACAGGTCACGGGGAGCTGTTTTTT	TRBV7-2	NA	13	TRBJ2-2	few
CASSAAQGRRSHGYTF	TGTGCCAGCAGTGCTGCACAGGGGCGTCGGTCTCATGGCTACACCTTC	TRBV25-1	TRBD1	16	TRBJ1-2	few
CASSPDRELEAFF	TGTGCCAGCAGCCCCGACAGGGAATTGGAAGCTTTCTTT	TRBV7-8	TRBD1	13	TRBJ1-1	few
CASSEGLAGGGEQFF	TGTGCCAGCAGCGAAGGACTAGCGGGAGGAGGTGAGCAGTTCTTC	TRBV9	TRBD2	15	TRBJ2-1	few
CASRSFGSYGYTF	TGTGCCAGCAGGTCGTTTGGTAGCTATGGCTACACCTTC	TRBV7-9	NA	13	TRBJ1-2	few
CASSVSPANEQFF	TGTGCCAGCAGCGTATCCCCCGCCAATGAGCAGTTCTTC	TRBV9	NA	13	TRBJ2-1	NA
CASSSRDRTRSYEQYF	TGTGCCAGCAGTAGCCGGGACAGGACTCGCTCCTACGAGCAGTACTTC	TRBV7-9	TRBD1	16	TRBJ2-7	NA
CASSSGTSGRNEQFF	TGTGCCAGCAGTTCAGGGACTAGCGGGAGGAATGAGCAGTTCTTC	TRBV6-5	TRBD2	15	TRBJ2-1	NA
CACRDRGPTEAFF	TGTGCCTGCAGAGACAGGGGACCGACTGAAGCTTTCTTT	TRBV14	TRBD1	13	TRBJ1-1	few
CASSSGPTETQYF	TGTGCCAGCAGCTCAGGACCCACTGAGACCCAGTACTTC	TRBV7-2	NA	13	TRBJ2-5	NA
CSVDGDYGQETQYF	TGCAGCGTTGACGGCGATTATGGGCAAGAGACCCAGTACTTC	TRBV29-1	NA	14	TRBJ2-5	NA
CASSVGGDRAGEQYF	TGTGCCAGCAGCGTAGGGGGAGACAGGGCGGGCGAGCAGTACTTC	TRBV9	TRBD1	15	TRBJ2-7	NA
CASSRADSPSYGYTF	TGTGCCAGCAGCCGAGCGGACAGCCCTTCCTATGGCTACACCTTC	TRBV4-2	NA	15	TRBJ1-2	few
CASSRGTSDHNEQFF	TGTGCCAGCAGCCGCGGGACTAGCGACCACAATGAGCAGTTCTTC	TRBV4-2	TRBD2	15	TRBJ2-1	few
CASSLGSGVTDTQYF	TGCGCCAGCAGCCTCGGCAGCGGGGTAACAGATACGCAGTATTTT	TRBV4-3	TRBD2	15	TRBJ2-3	few
CAISVDRAGELFF	TGTGCCATCAGCGTCGACAGGGCCGGGGAGCTGTTTTTT	TRBV10-3	TRBD1	13	TRBJ2-2	NA
CASSLEPRTVNTGELFF	TGCGCCAGCAGCTTGGAACCCAGGACGGTTAACACCGGGGAGCTGTTTTTT	TRBV5-1	NA	17	TRBJ2-2	few
CASSLDPGYVNTEAFF	TGTGCCAGCAGCTTAGATCCAGGGTATGTGAACACTGAAGCTTTCTTT	TRBV7-2	NA	16	TRBJ1-1	few
CASSQASLMNTEAFF	TGCGCCAGCAGCCAAGCGTCGCTAATGAACACTGAAGCTTTCTTT	TRBV4-1	NA	15	TRBJ1-1	few
CASSLGGGRADEQFF	TGCGCCAGCAGCTTGGGCGGCGGGAGGGCCGATGAGCAGTTCTTC	TRBV5-1	TRBD2	15	TRBJ2-1	NA
CASRAGSTDTQYF	TGCGCCAGCAGAGCGGGGAGCACAGATACGCAGTATTTT	TRBV5-1	TRBD2	13	TRBJ2-3	NA
CSVVGLGTEAFF	TGCAGCGTTGTTGGGTTAGGCACTGAAGCTTTCTTT	TRBV29-1	NA	12	TRBJ1-1	few
CSVDRLGQGNGYTF	TGCAGCGTTGACCGACTGGGACAGGGAAACGGCTACACCTTC	TRBV29-1	TRBD1	14	TRBJ1-2	few
CAVISPAAGVRYNEQFF	TGTGCCGTAATAAGCCCCGCGGCGGGAGTACGATACAATGAGCAGTTCTTC	TRBV7-2	TRBD2	17	TRBJ2-1	NA
CASSLGLQETQYF	TGTGCCAGCAGCTTAGGGCTGCAAGAGACCCAGTACTTC	TRBV7-8	NA	13	TRBJ2-5	NA
CATTIAGANNEQFF	TGTGCCACCACCATAGCGGGGGCCAACAATGAGCAGTTCTTC	TRBV27	TRBD2	14	TRBJ2-1	NA
CASSQAGGYTF	TGTGCCAGCAGCCAGGCAGGCGGCTACACCTTC	TRBV25-1	NA	11	TRBJ1-2	once
CASRRTTTGELFF	TGTGCCAGCAGACGGACTACCACCGGGGAGCTGTTTTTT	TRBV2	NA	13	TRBJ2-2	NA
CASSPADRSYEQYF	TGCGCCAGCAGCCCCGCGGACAGATCCTACGAGCAGTACTTC	TRBV4-3	NA	14	TRBJ2-7	NA
CASSLSSGSYGYTF	TGTGCCAGCAGCTTATCTTCAGGGTCCTATGGCTACACCTTC	TRBV11-2	NA	14	TRBJ1-2	NA
CASSAMMNTEAFF	TGTGCCAGCAGTGCCATGATGAACACTGAAGCTTTCTTT	TRBV25-1	NA	13	TRBJ1-1	few
CATRRAGQIYNEQFF	TGTGCCACCCGCCGGGCGGGCCAAATCTACAATGAGCAGTTCTTC	TRBV11-2	NA	15	TRBJ2-1	few
CASSRGQGYEQYF	TGTGCCAGCAGCCGTGGACAGGGTTACGAGCAGTACTTC	TRBV14	TRBD1	13	TRBJ2-7	NA
CASSSRQGEAFF	TGTGCCAGCAGCTCCCGACAGGGGGAAGCTTTCTTT	TRBV7-2	TRBD1	12	TRBJ1-1	NA
CASSAGEGGNYGYTF	TGTGCCAGCAGTGCTGGGGAGGGAGGTAACTATGGCTACACCTTC	TRBV6-1	NA	15	TRBJ1-2	few
CASSLAVSSYEQYF	TGTGCCAGCAGCTTAGCGGTCAGTTCCTACGAGCAGTACTTC	TRBV7-2	NA	14	TRBJ2-7	NA
CASSLVPGAEETQYF	TGTGCCAGCAGCTTAGTGCCGGGAGCTGAAGAGACCCAGTACTTC	TRBV7-2	NA	15	TRBJ2-5	few
CSAGTQETQYF	TGCAGTGCCGGGACGCAAGAGACCCAGTACTTC	TRBV20-1	NA	11	TRBJ2-5	few
CASSWGAGYEQYF	TGTGCCAGCAGCTGGGGAGCCGGTTACGAGCAGTACTTC	TRBV7-2	NA	13	TRBJ2-7	few
CASRRLASLSTDTQYF	TGTGCCAGCAGGCGCCTTGCAAGCCTTAGCACAGATACGCAGTATTTT	TRBV5-6	NA	16	TRBJ2-3	NA
CASSSGVSSTDTQYF	TGTGCCAGCAGTTCCGGGGTTTCTAGCACAGATACGCAGTATTTT	TRBV9	NA	15	TRBJ2-3	NA
CASSPGLAGVNEQFF	TGCGCCAGCAGCCCGGGACTAGCGGGCGTCAATGAGCAGTTCTTC	TRBV5-1	TRBD2	15	TRBJ2-1	few
CASSPEAGANVLTF	TGTGCCAGCTCACCAGAGGCCGGGGCCAACGTCCTGACTTTC	TRBV18	NA	14	TRBJ2-6	few
CASSVEVSANYGYTF	TGTGCCAGCAGCGTAGAGGTCTCCGCTAACTATGGCTACACCTTC	TRBV9	NA	15	TRBJ1-2	NA
CASSYRTVETQYF	TGTGCCAGCAGTTACCGGACAGTCGAGACCCAGTACTTC	TRBV6-5	NA	13	TRBJ2-5	few
CASSIWNRGEAFF	TGTGCCAGTAGTATATGGAACAGAGGTGAAGCTTTCTTT	TRBV19	NA	13	TRBJ1-1	few
CAWRTGRTGELFF	TGTGCCTGGAGGACAGGGCGGACCGGGGAGCTGTTTTTT	TRBV30	TRBD1	13	TRBJ2-2	few